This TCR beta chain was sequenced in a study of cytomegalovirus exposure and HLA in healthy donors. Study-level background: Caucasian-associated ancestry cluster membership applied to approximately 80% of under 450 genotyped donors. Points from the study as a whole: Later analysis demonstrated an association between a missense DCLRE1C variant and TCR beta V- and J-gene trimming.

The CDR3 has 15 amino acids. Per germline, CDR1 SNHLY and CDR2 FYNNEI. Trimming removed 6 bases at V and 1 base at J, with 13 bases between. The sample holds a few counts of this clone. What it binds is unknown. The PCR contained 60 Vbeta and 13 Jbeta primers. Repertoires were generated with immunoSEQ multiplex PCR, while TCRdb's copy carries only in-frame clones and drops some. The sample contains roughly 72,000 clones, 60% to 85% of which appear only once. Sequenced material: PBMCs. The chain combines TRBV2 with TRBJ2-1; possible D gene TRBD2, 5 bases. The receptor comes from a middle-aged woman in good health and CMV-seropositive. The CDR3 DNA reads TGTGCCAGCAGGATGGGAGCGGCATCCTACAATGAGCAGTTCTTC. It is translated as CASRMGAASYNEQFF.